The rows below give T cell receptor beta chains drawn from one sample of a study of shared T cell receptors in the human thymus. Clones were sequenced by immunoSEQ multiplex PCR, and TCRdb holds only the in-frame ones, with some missing. The top ten clones hold around 0.0094% of a sample with 700,000 or so clones, roughly 85% of them seen once. These data were also reused for a study on human thymus T cells.

The source material was thymocytes. Receptors originate from a girl under three years old with a congenital heart defect. Each CDR3 is given with its conserved first and last residue. D genes are given only for firm matches. Clone sizes are given selectively: once, few, many, or a class where the clone is expanded.

D gene,clone size,V gene,J gene,CDR3 DNA,CDR3 protein
.,.,TRBV9,TRBJ1-3,TGTGCCAGCAGCGCCAGCTTCTGGGCAAATGGAAACACCATATATTTT,CASSASFWANGNTIYF
.,.,TRBV2,TRBJ1-2,TGTGCCAGCAGTGAAGTACGTCGTCGGAGCTATGGCTACACCTTC,CASSEVRRRSYGYTF
TRBD2,.,TRBV14,TRBJ2-4,TGTGCCAGCAGTCGGGGGGTGGCCAAAAACATTCAGTACTTC,CASSRGVAKNIQYF
.,.,TRBV15,TRBJ1-6,TGTGCCACCAGCAGGGGGAGTAACAGGGATCATAATTCACCCCTCCACTTT,CATSRGSNRDHNSPLHF
TRBD1,.,TRBV5-4,TRBJ2-1,TGTGCCAGCAGCTCCCGGGACAGGGGGCCCGGGAATGAGCAGTTCTTC,CASSSRDRGPGNEQFF
TRBD2,.,TRBV18,TRBJ2-5,TGTGCCAGCTCACAAATCTCTCCACTAGCGGGGGGCAGGGAGACCCAGTACTTC,CASSQISPLAGGRETQYF
TRBD1,once,TRBV10-3,TRBJ2-7,TGTGCCATCAGCCATCTTATACTGCGGACAGGTCCAAACTACGAGCAGTACTTC,CAISHLILRTGPNYEQYF
.,.,TRBV19,TRBJ1-3,TGTGCCAGTAGTATAGATCGCGGGAGCTCTGGAAACACCATATATTTT,CASSIDRGSSGNTIYF
TRBD1,.,TRBV15,TRBJ1-1,TGTGCCACCAGCAGCCGGGACAGATCCCTTGAAGCTTTCTTT,CATSSRDRSLEAFF
.,.,TRBV5-4,TRBJ1-2,TGTGCCAGCAGCTTGGTCCGCCCTTCCGGGGGTCTTTTGAGGGACTATGGCTACACCTTC,CASSLVRPSGGLLRDYGYTF
.,.,TRBV5-1,TRBJ2-3,TGCGCCAGCAGCTTGAAGGATAGGTGGGAGAGCACAGATACGCAGTATTTT,CASSLKDRWESTDTQYF
.,.,TRBV7-9,TRBJ2-2,TGTGCCAGCAGCTTAGTCCCCTCGAAGGGGGACACCGGGGAGCTGTTTTTT,CASSLVPSKGDTGELFF
.,.,TRBV28,TRBJ2-1,TGTGCCAGCTATGGGGGGTCCATGGACAATGAGCAGTTCTTC,CASYGGSMDNEQFF
TRBD1,.,TRBV5-4,TRBJ1-2,TGTGCCAGCAGCTTCCGGGACAGGGGGTACGGCTACACCTTC,CASSFRDRGYGYTF
.,.,TRBV5-4,TRBJ2-7,TGTGCCAGCAGCTTCCGGGGAGTATACGGTCCTAGCCACGAGCAGTACTTC,CASSFRGVYGPSHEQYF
.,.,TRBV7-9,TRBJ1-5,TGTGCCAGCAGCTTAGGCGGCAGGGCCGCTCAGCCCCAGCATTTT,CASSLGGRAAQPQHF